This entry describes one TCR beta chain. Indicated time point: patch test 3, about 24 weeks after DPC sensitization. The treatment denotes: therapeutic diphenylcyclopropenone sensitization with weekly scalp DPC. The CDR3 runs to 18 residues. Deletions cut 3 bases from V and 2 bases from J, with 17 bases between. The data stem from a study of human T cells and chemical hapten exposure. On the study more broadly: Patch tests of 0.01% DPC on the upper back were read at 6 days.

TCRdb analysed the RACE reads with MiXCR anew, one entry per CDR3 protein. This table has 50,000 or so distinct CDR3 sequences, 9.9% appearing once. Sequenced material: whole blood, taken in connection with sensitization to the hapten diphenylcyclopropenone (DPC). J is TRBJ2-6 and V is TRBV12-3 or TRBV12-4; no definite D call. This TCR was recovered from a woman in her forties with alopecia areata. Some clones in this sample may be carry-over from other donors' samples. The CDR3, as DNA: TGTGCCAGCAGTTTGATATTTGGAAGTGGTACTGGGGCCAACGTCCTGACTTTC. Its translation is CASSLIFGSGTGANVLTF.